The 24 T cell receptor beta chains below come from one sample, sequenced in a study of preoperative IRX-2 immunotherapy in early breast cancer. The repertoire was sequenced with immunoSEQ multiplex PCR; TCRdb's copy has only in-frame clones and lacks some. In the table there are over 30,000 clones, nearly 90% of which are singletons. Treatment in this sample: preoperative locoregional IRX-2 cytokine immunotherapy. This specimen was tumor tissue, taken after IRX-2 immunotherapy. The receptors shown here come from a human donor with breast cancer.

V gene TRBV6-1 combines with J gene TRBJ1-2; D unclear. Germline loops: CDR1 MNHNS, CDR2 SASEGT. V was pared by 1 base and J by 6 bases, with 15 bases between. The CDR3 extends over 15 amino acids. This chain's CDR3 is CASSEVRASSHGYTF. The CDR3 DNA follows: TGTGCCAGCAGTGAAGTTCGGGCGTCGTCGCATGGCTACACCTTC.

The J gene is TRBJ1-2, the V gene TRBV6-7; D uncertain. TRBV6-7 qualifies as an ORF whose function is uncertain. There are 16 residues in the CDR3. The V and J ends lost 5 bases and 5 bases respectively, with 21 bases between them. The CDR3 DNA reads as TGTGCCAGCAGTCCCACCCTGTCAAATCCGGCGTATGGCTACACCTTC. Protein sequence: CASSPTLSNPAYGYTF.

The rearrangement uses TRBV30 and TRBJ2-5, with TRBD1 identical over 7 bases. J was trimmed by 0 bases and V by 3 bases; bases with no gene match: 16. This CDR3 comprises 18 residues. Germline CDR1 and CDR2: GTSNPN and SVGIG (reference sequence). DNA of the CDR3: TGTGCCTGGAGAGCCACCGCGACAGGGTATTTGTACCAAGAGACCCAGTACTTC. The encoded protein is CAWRATATGYLYQETQYF. Looking up the rest from reference TRBV30 and TRBJ2-5 gives the full variable domain: SQTIHQWPATLVQPVGSPLSLECTVEGTSNPNLYWYRQAAGRGLQLLFYSVGIGQISSEVPQNLSASRPQDRQFILSSKKLLLSDSGFYLCAWRATATGYLYQETQYFGPGTRLLVL.

This clone was seen once. The chain links TRBV19 to TRBJ2-1, with D perhaps matching TRBD2 (6 bases). Germline CDR1 reads LNHDA; CDR2 reads SQIVND (reference sequence). This CDR3 is built from 13 residues. The V gene lost 6 bases and the J gene lost 1 base, with 7 bases spanning the gap. The CDR3 loop is CASRGGSYNEQFF. The CDR3 region has the DNA TGTGCCAGTAGGGGGGGATCCTACAATGAGCAGTTCTTC. The variable domain in full, completed from reference TRBV19 and TRBJ2-1, reads DGGITQSPKYLFRKEGQNVTLSCEQNLNHDAMYWYRQDPGQGLRLIYYSQIVNDFQKGDIAEGYSVSREKKESFPLTVTSAQKNPTAFYLCASRGGSYNEQFFGPGTRLTVL.

The gene calls are TRBV12-5 and TRBJ2-1; 11 bases match TRBD2. CDR3 size: 15 residues. The junction had 5 bases not matched to a gene; V was cut back by 6 bases and J by 4 bases. Germline V lookup: CDR1 LGHNT, CDR2 FRNRAP. The chain's CDR3 is CASGLRTSGYNEQFF. DNA of the CDR3: TGTGCTAGTGGCCTCCGGACTAGCGGGTACAATGAGCAGTTCTTC.

The chain links TRBV7-6 to TRBJ2-5; D may correspond to TRBD1 or TRBD2 (5 bases each). Germline loops: CDR1 SGHVS, CDR2 FNYEAQ. Trimming removed 3 bases from V and 4 bases from J, with 12 bases in between. The CDR3 contains 14 residues. This chain's CDR3 is CASSFRRGGETQYF. In DNA form, the CDR3 reads TGTGCCAGCAGCTTTCGTCGGGGCGGAGAGACCCAGTACTTC.

The rearrangement joins TRBV5-1 to TRBJ1-4, with D maybe TRBD1 (5 bases). The V end was cut by 4 bases, the J end by 2 bases, with 12 bases between. The V gene's germline CDR1 is SGHRS and CDR2 YFSETQ. The CDR3 sequence is 15 residues long. Written as DNA, the CDR3 is TGCGCCAGCAGCACGGGACTGCGGACTAATGAAAAACTGTTTTTT. Its protein product is CASSTGLRTNEKLFF.

This sequence joins TRBV6-8 and TRBJ1-1, with D hard to call. Trimming cost V 7 bases and J 7 bases, with 19 bases left between them. The CDR3 is 14 amino acids. Germline V gives CDR1 MNHGY, CDR2 SAAAGT. CDR3 sequence reads: CASTPMGSYVEAFF. DNA of the CDR3: TGTGCCAGCACCCCGATGGGGTCGTACGTTGAAGCTTTCTTT.

This clone has more than one count but fewer than ten. The V call is TRBV6-8, the J call TRBJ1-1; D perhaps matches TRBD1 (5 bases). Trimming took 6 bases from V and 1 from J, leaving 15 bases between them. The germline V gene has CDR1 MNHGY and CDR2 SAAAGT. The CDR3 has 15 amino acids. The CDR3 reads CASRSYLTANTEAFF. CDR3 nucleotide sequence: TGTGCCAGCAGATCATATTTGACAGCGAACACTGAAGCTTTCTTT.

Details on this clone: One end of the junction is discordant with germline, which a read error may explain. The V and J genes are TRBV6-8 and TRBJ1-2; 11 nucleotides match TRBD1. Germline V lookup: CDR1 MNHGY, CDR2 SAAAGT. The CDR3 is 15 amino acids. The CDR3 region has the DNA TGTGCCAGCAGTCACTCCCCGGGACAGGGGGAAGGCTACACCTTC. Its protein product is CASSHSPGQGEGYTF.

The chain is built from TRBV11-3 and TRBJ1-1; the match to TRBD1 covers 10 bases. The ends lost 5 bases at V and 6 bases at J; junction bases unmatched: 9. Germline V gene data show CDR1 as SGHNT and CDR2 as YENEEA. This CDR3 spans 15 amino acids. The DNA for the CDR3 is TGTGCCAGCAGCCCCCGGTCCGGGACAGGGGCTGAAGCTTTCTTT. Translated, it gives CASSPRSGTGAEAFF. Supplemented by reference TRBV11-3 and TRBJ1-1, the full variable domain reads EAGVVQSPRYKIIEKKQPVAFWCNPISGHNTLYWYLQNLGQGPELLIRYENEEAVDDSQLPKDRFSAERLKGVDSTLKIQPAELGDSAVYLCASSPRSGTGAEAFFGQGTRLTVV.

The V gene is TRBV6-8, the J gene TRBJ2-7, with 7 nucleotides matching TRBD2. CDR3 length equals 13 residues. Losses at the gene ends were 6 bases for V and 6 bases for J; bases not matched to a gene: 8. Germline V gene data show CDR1 as MNHGY and CDR2 as SAAAGT. CDR3 DNA sequence: TGTGCCAGCAGCTTCGGACTAGGCCGCGAGCAGTACGTC. Residues: CASSFGLGREQYV.

The CDR3 spells CASSLSGRALMSNEQFF. DNA of the CDR3: TGCGCCAGCAGCTTGAGCGGGAGGGCCCTCATGTCGAATGAGCAGTTCTTC. V and J are TRBV5-1 and TRBJ2-1, with 10 bases fitting TRBD2. Per the germline V gene, CDR1 is SGHRS and CDR2 is YFSETQ. This CDR3 is built from 17 residues. J lost 7 bases, V lost 1 base, and 11 bases had no gene match.

CDR3 amino acids: CASSPTGIGNTIYF. In DNA form, the CDR3 reads TGTGCCAGCTCACCGACAGGGATCGGCAACACCATATATTTT. This chain links TRBV18 with TRBJ1-3; the match to TRBD1 covers 7 bases. The CDR3 has 14 amino acids. V gave up 3 bases and J gave up 7 bases; unmatched junction bases: 6. Germline values: CDR1 KGHSH, CDR2 LQKENI.

Points on this clone: The germline gene is not matched at one end of the junction; a read error may be the cause. The V call is TRBV11-3, the J call TRBJ2-3; D is possibly TRBD1 (7 bases). This CDR3 is built from 15 residues. Per germline, CDR1 SGHNT and CDR2 YENEEA. Here the CDR3 reads CASSLGGTVTDTQYF. In DNA, the CDR3 is TGTGCTAGCAGCTTAGGAGGGACAGTTACAGATACGCAGTATTTT.

The chain employs TRBV18 and TRBJ2-3, with a possible D match to TRBD2 (5 bases). This CDR3 comprises 15 residues. Germline V lookup: CDR1 KGHSH, CDR2 LQKENI. Trimming removed 4 bases from V and 0 bases from J, with 11 bases in between. The CDR3 DNA is TGTGCCAGCTCACGAACTAGAACTAGCACAGATACGCAGTATTTT. Its protein product is CASSRTRTSTDTQYF.

This clone was detected only once. The chain is built from TRBV7-7 and TRBJ2-7, with TRBD2 identical over 10 bases. This CDR3 region has 15 residues. J gave up 8 bases and V 4 bases, and 11 bases lay outside the gene matches. Germline loops: CDR1 SSHAT, CDR2 FNYEAQ (reference sequence). The CDR3 DNA follows: TGTGCCAGCAGCTCCGCTAGCGGGAGCCACTGGAAGCAGTACTTC. It yields the protein CASSSASGSHWKQYF.

This clone was seen a few times. The V call is TRBV11-3, the J call TRBJ2-2; D may be TRBD1 or TRBD2 (5 bases each). The CDR3 is 15 amino acids. From germline, CDR1 is SGHNT and CDR2 YENEEA. Trimming shortened V by 1 base and J by 4 bases, and 10 bases separated the two germline ends. The CDR3 loop reads CASSLVGAGTGELFF. The CDR3 coding sequence is TGTGCCAGCAGCTTAGTCGGGGCCGGCACCGGGGAGCTGTTTTTT.

The rearrangement joins TRBV7-7 to TRBJ1-1; no clear D gene. The CDR3 has 14 amino acids. Germline V CDR1 and CDR2: SSHAT, FNYEAQ (reference sequence). Trimming took 1 base from V and 3 from J, leaving 9 bases between them. The CDR3 coding sequence is TGTGCCAGCAGCTTAGGCTATGGGTACACTGAAGCTTTCTTT. It translates to CASSLGYGYTEAFF.

This clone was counted once. The chain has TRBV6-8 and TRBJ1-2; D call uncertain. V lost 5 bases and J lost 0, with 10 bases in between. This CDR3 is built from 14 residues. The germline CDR1 and CDR2 sequences are MNHGY and SAAAGT. CDR3 coding DNA: TGTGCCAGCAGTGAGGGAGGTTCTAACTATGGCTACACCTTC. Amino acid sequence: CASSEGGSNYGYTF.

The V call is TRBV6-8, the J call TRBJ1-3; D is unclear. The CDR3 consists of 15 residues. Trimming pared 5 bases from V and 1 base from J, leaving 12 bases between. CDR1 is MNHGY, CDR2 SAAAGT, per germline. CDR3 protein: CASSQGFFSGNTIYF. In DNA form, the CDR3 reads TGTGCCAGCAGTCAAGGGTTTTTTTCTGGAAACACCATATATTTT.

This chain joins TRBV6-8 and TRBJ1-1; TRBD1 is a possible D gene (5 bases). Trimming pared 7 bases from V and 4 bases from J, leaving 19 bases between. The CDR3 length is 15 residues. CDR1 is MNHGY and CDR2 is SAAAGT in the germline V gene. The CDR3 loop reads CASTQGGLASTEAFF. The CDR3 region has the DNA TGTGCCAGCACCCAGGGAGGGTTAGCCAGCACTGAAGCTTTCTTT.

Written as DNA, the CDR3 is TGTGCCAGTAGGGTTGGGGCAGGGGCTGGCTACACCTTC. It translates to CASRVGAGAGYTF. The rearrangement joins TRBV19 to TRBJ1-2; weak D call: TRBD1 (6 bases). The CDR3 has 13 amino acids. The ends were cut back, 6 bases at V and 7 bases at J, with 15 bases in the middle. In germline, CDR1 is LNHDA, CDR2 SQIVND (reference sequence).

This clone was seen a single time. CDR3 coding DNA: TGTGCCAGCACCCAGGGACAGAGTTACCGACAGGGGACGGGTGGCTACACCTTC. This encodes CASTQGQSYRQGTGGYTF. V is TRBV28 and J is TRBJ1-2, with 8 bases that match TRBD1. The CDR3 covers 18 residues. Germline V gives CDR1 MDHEN, CDR2 SYDVKM. V gave up 7 bases and J gave up 7 bases; unmatched junction bases: 23.